Described below is a single TCR beta chain sequence and its context. Its matching antigen is unknown. All patients relapsed after autologous stem cell transplantation, and brentuximab vedotin exposure varied. Using immunoSEQ multiplex PCR, the repertoire was profiled, and TCRdb retains in-frame clones only, with some absent. The sample yields more than 50,000 clones, about 70% seen once. The source of the sample is a study of PD-1 blockade in classical Hodgkin lymphoma. Study information: Patients were infused with nivolumab 3 mg/kg every 2 weeks.

General study findings and limits: Reports indicated that newly diagnosed patients had lower baseline TCR diversity than healthy donors did. Significant TCR diversity gains by C4D1 occurred in CD4+ but not CD8+ cells.

The material sequenced was peripheral blood mononuclear cells (PBMCs), taken before the second cycle of nivolumab. This clonotype was sampled from a human donor with classical Hodgkin lymphoma.

The CDR3 DNA follows: TGTGCCAGCAGAGGTCCCTACAATGAGCAGTTCTTC. Protein sequence: CASRGPYNEQFF. This chain uses TRBV6-1 with TRBJ2-1; D is undetermined. This CDR3 has 12 residues. CDR1 and CDR2 from the germline V gene are MNHNS and SASEGT. Trimming shortened V by 6 bases and J by 2 bases, and 5 bases separated the two germline ends.